This entry is about one T cell receptor beta chain. The length of the CDR3 is 11 residues. Per germline, CDR1 MDHEN and CDR2 SYDVKM. The assay was immunoSEQ multiplex PCR, and TCRdb's table has in-frame clones only and misses some. The sample includes 70,000 to 95,000 clones, around 90% of them seen just once. These data are taken from a study of OX40 agonist ivuxolimab in advanced cancers. Background on the study: The eligibility criteria allowed prior anti-PD-1, anti-PD-L1 or anti-CTLA-4 therapy, and 40% had some.

The material was CD4+ or CD8+ T cells sorted from blood, obtained in a trial of the OX40 agonist ivuxolimab. The clonotype comes from an adult with an advanced solid tumor such as melanoma, head and neck, liver or kidney cancer. The rearrangement uses TRBV28 and TRBJ2-5, with TRBD1 as a possible D gene (7 bases). Judging by the DNA end, TRBJ2-7 fits better; the J call may be wrong. The CDR3 sequence is CATRGAYEQYF. The CDR3 region has the DNA TGTGCCACCAGGGGGGCCTACGAGCAGTACTTC.